Sequencing of this TCR beta chain was carried out in a study of PD-1 blockade in classical Hodgkin lymphoma. Study findings and constraints: Baseline diversity in complete responders resembled that of newly diagnosed patients. Prior therapy or disease activity may underlie the repertoire differences, whose causes remain undefined. Newly diagnosed patients were reported to start with lower TCR diversity than healthy donors.

Profiled with immunoSEQ multiplex PCR; TCRdb holds only in-frame clones, not every one. The sample has about 27,000 clones, approximately 72% seen once. A word on this clone: The antigen remains undetermined.

CDR3 length: 13 amino acids. Between the trimmed V and J ends, which lost 6 bases and 1 base, there was a span of 12 bases. Germline assignment: CDR1 GTSNPN and CDR2 SVGIG (reference sequence). Stated time point: cycle 4 day 1 (C4D1), after 5 to 7 weeks of nivolumab. All trial patients relapsed after autologous stem cell transplantation. V usage is TRBV30 and J usage is TRBJ1-1; possibly TRBD1 for D (6 bases). The sample consisted of peripheral blood mononuclear cells (PBMCs), taken before the fourth cycle of nivolumab. The sequence derives from a human donor with classical Hodgkin lymphoma. CDR3 protein: CACSGEGNTEAFF. CDR3 coding DNA: TGTGCCTGTTCAGGGGAAGGGAACACTGAAGCTTTCTTT.